The TCR beta chain described here comes from a study of shared clonotypes between healthy human individuals. V was pared by 5 bases and J by 2 bases, with 7 bases between. Germline CDR1 MNHNY, CDR2 SVGAGI (reference sequence). The CDR3 length is 13 residues. The data were produced by immunoSEQ multiplex PCR, yet TCRdb's version contains in-frame clones alone and is incomplete. Found here are approximately 1,500,000 clones, over 95% of them singletons; the top ten hold roughly 1.2%. The TCR originated in a man aged 25 to 40 in good health. What was sequenced was naive CD4+ T cells sorted from blood. Subset indicated: CD45RA+ positively selected. This chain connects TRBV6-6 to TRBJ2-1; no definite D call. CDR3 sequence reads: CASSPLPYNEQFF. As DNA, the CDR3 is TGTGCCAGCAGTCCCCTTCCCTACAATGAGCAGTTCTTC.